The T cell receptor beta chain described here comes from a study of somatic mutations in cytotoxic T cells in rheumatoid arthritis. General study points: With 60 to 65 patients examined, under 10 had a largest CD8+ clone exceeding 20% of CD8+ cells.

Data came from immunoSEQ multiplex PCR; TCRdb stores just in-frame clones and leaves some out. The sample includes about 6,700 clones, approximately 66% of them seen just once. From germline, CDR1 is MGHRA and CDR2 YSYEKL. The V gene lost 1 base and the J gene lost 4 bases, with 11 bases spanning the gap. The CDR3 has 15 residues. As concerns this clone: Its specificity is unknown.

The sample consisted of CD8+ T cells sorted from blood. This clonotype was sampled from a man between 40 and 49 years old in good health. V gene TRBV4-1 combines with J gene TRBJ1-5; the D gene is possibly TRBD1 (5 bases). CDR3 sequence reads: CASSQGQGGNQPQHF. The CDR3 DNA sequence: TGCGCCAGCAGCCAAGGCCAGGGCGGAAATCAGCCCCAGCATTTT.